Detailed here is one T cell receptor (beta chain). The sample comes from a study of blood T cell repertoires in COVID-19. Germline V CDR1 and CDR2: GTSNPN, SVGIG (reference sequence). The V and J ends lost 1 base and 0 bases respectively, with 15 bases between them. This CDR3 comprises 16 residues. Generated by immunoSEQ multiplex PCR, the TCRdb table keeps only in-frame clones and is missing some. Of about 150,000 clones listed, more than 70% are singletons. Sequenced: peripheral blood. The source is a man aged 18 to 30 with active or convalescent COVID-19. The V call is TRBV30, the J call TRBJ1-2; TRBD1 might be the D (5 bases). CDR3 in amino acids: CAWSGGVGTPNYGYTF. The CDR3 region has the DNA TGTGCCTGGAGTGGGGGGGTAGGGACGCCTAACTATGGCTACACCTTC.